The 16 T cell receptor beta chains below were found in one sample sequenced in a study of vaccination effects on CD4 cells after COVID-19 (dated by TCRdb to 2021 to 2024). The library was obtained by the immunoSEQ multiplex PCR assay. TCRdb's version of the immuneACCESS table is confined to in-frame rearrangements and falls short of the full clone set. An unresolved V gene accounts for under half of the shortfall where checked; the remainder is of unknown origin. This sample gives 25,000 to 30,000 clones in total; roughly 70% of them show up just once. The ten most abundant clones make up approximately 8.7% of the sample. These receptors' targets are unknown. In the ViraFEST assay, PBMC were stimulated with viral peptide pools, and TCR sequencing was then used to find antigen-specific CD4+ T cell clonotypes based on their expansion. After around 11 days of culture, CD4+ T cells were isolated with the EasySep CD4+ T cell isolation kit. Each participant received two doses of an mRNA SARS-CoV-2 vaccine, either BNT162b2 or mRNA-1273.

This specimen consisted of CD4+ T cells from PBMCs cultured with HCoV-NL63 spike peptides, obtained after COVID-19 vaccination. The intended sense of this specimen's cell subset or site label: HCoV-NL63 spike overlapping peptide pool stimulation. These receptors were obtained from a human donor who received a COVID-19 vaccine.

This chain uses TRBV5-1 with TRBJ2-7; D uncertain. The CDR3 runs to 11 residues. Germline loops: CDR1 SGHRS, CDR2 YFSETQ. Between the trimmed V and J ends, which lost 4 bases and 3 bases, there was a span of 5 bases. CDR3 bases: TGCGCCAGCAGCGAAAACTACGAGCAGTACTTC. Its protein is CASSENYEQYF.

The CDR3 loop reads CASSLMQGEQFF. The CDR3 DNA reads TGTGCCAGCAGCTTAATGCAGGGGGAGCAGTTCTTC. This chain links TRBV7-9 with TRBJ2-1; TRBD1 might be the D (6 bases). Trimming shortened V by 2 bases and J by 10 bases, and 9 bases separated the two germline ends. Germline V gene data show CDR1 as SEHNR and CDR2 as FQNEAQ (reference sequence). The CDR3 spans 12 residues.

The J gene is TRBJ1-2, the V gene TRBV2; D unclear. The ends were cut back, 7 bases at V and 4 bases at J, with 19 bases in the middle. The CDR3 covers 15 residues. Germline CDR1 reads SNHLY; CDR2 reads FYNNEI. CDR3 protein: CASITDPGFSYGYTF. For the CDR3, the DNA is TGTGCCAGCATAACCGACCCGGGGTTTAGCTATGGCTACACCTTC.

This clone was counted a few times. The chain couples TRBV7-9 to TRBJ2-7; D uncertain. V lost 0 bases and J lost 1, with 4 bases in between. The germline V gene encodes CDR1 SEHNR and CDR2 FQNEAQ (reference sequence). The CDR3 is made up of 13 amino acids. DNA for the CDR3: TGTGCCAGCAGCTTAGCGGGTTCCTACGAGCAGTACTTC. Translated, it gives CASSLAGSYEQYF.

DNA for the CDR3: TGCGCCAGCAGTCGAACAGGGCCTGACGAGCAGTACTTC. Translating gives CASSRTGPDEQYF. The rearrangement uses TRBV5-1 and TRBJ2-7; weak D call: TRBD1 (6 bases). V shed 5 bases and J shed 5 bases, with 14 bases lying between them. The germline V gene has CDR1 SGHRS and CDR2 YFSETQ. The CDR3 has 13 amino acids.

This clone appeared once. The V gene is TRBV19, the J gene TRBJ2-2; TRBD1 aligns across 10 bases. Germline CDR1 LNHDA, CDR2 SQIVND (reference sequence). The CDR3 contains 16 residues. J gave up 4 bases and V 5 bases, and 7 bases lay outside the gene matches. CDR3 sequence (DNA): TGTGCCAGTAGTGTCCGACAGGGGGCGGTCACCGGGGAGCTGTTTTTT. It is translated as CASSVRQGAVTGELFF.

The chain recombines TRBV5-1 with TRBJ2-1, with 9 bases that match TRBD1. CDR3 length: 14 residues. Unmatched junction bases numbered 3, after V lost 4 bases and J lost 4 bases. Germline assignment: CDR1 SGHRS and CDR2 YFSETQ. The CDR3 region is CASSQGQGYNEQFF. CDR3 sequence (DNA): TGCGCCAGCAGCCAGGGACAGGGTTACAATGAGCAGTTCTTC.

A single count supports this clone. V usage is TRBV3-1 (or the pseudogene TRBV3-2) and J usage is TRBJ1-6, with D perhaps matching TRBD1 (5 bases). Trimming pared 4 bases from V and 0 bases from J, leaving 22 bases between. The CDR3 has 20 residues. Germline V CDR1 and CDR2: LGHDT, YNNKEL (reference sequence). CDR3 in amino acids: CASSPIPPGDYSSYNSPLHF. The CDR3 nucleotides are TGTGCCAGCAGCCCTATCCCTCCCGGGGACTATAGCTCCTATAATTCACCCCTCCACTTT.

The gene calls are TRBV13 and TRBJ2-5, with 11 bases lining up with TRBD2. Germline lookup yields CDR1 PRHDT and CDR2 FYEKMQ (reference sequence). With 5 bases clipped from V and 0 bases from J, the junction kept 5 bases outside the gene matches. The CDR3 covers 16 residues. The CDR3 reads CASSDKTSGNQETQYF. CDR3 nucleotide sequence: TGTGCCAGCAGCGATAAGACTAGCGGGAACCAAGAGACCCAGTACTTC.

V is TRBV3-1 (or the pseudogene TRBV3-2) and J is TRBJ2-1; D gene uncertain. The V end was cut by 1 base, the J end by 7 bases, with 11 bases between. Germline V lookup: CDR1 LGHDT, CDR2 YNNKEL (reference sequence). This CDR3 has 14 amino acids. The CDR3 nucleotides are TGTGCCAGCAGCCAAGGGCCTAGGAATAATGAGCAGTTCTTC. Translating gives CASSQGPRNNEQFF.

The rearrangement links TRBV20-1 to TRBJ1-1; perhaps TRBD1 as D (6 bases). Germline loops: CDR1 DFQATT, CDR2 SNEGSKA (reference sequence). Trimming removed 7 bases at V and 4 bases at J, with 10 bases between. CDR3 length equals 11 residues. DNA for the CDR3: TGCAGTGTTATCAGGGGCACTGAAGCTTTCTTT. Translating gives CSVIRGTEAFF.

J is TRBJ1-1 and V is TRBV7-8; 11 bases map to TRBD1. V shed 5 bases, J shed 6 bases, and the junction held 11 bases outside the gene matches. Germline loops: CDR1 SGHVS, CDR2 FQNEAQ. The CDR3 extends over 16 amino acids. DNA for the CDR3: TGTGCCAGCAGCCCGGACAGGGGGCTCCTGGGCGCTGAAGCTTTCTTT. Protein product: CASSPDRGLLGAEAFF.

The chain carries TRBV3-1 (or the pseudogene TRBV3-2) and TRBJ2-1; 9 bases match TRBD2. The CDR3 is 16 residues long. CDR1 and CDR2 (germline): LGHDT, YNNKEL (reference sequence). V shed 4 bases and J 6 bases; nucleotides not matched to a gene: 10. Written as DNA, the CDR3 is TGTGCCAGCAGCCGTTCCATGGCGGGGGGGCGCAATGAGCAGTTCTTC. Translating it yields CASSRSMAGGRNEQFF.

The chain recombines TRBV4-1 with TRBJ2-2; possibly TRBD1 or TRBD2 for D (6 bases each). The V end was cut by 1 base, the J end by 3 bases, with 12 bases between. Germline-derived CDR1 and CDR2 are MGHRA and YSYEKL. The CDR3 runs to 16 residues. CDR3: CASSQGDRRDTGELFF. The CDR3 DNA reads TGCGCCAGCAGCCAAGGCGACAGGAGGGACACCGGGGAGCTGTTTTTT.

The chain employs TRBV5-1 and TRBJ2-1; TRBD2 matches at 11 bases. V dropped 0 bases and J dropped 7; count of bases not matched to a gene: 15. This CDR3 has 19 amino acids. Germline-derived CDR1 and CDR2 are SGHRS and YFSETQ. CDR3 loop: CASSLAPLISGGAGNEQFF. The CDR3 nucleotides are TGCGCCAGCAGCTTGGCCCCCCTGATTAGCGGGGGGGCTGGAAATGAGCAGTTCTTC.

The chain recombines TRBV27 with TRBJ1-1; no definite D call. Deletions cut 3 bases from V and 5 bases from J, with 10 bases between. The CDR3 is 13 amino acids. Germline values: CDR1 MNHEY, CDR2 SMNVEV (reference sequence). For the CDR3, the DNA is TGTGCCAGCAGTTTGTCCCCAAGGACTGAAGCTTTCTTT. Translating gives CASSLSPRTEAFF.